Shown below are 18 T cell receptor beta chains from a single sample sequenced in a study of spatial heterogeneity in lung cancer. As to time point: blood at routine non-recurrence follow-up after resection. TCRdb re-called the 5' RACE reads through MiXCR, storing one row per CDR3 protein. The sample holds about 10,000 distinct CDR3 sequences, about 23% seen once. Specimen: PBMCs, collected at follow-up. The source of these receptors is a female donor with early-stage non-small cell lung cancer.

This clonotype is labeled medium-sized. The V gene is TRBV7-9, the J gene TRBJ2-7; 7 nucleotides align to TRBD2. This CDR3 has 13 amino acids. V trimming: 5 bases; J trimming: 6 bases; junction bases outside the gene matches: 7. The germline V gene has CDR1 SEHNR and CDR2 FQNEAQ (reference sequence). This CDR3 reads CASSDRRESEQYF. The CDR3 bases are TGTGCCAGCAGCGATAGGCGGGAGAGCGAGCAGTACTTC.

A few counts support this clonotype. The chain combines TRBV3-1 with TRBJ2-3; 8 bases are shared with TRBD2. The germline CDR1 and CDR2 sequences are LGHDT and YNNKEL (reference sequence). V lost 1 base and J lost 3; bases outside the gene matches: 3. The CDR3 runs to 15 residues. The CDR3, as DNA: TGTGCCAGCAGCCAAGCCGGGAGGGAGACAGATACGCAGTATTTT. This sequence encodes CASSQAGRETDTQYF.

The CDR3 nucleotides read TGTGCCAGCGGACAGGGGGCAGGTGGCTACACCTTC. Its translation is CASGQGAGGYTF. The genes are TRBV9 and TRBJ1-2, with 11 positions matching TRBD1. The CDR3 runs 12 residues. V trimming: 7 bases; J trimming: 7 bases; junction bases outside the gene matches: 3. Germline assignment: CDR1 SGDLS and CDR2 YYNGEE.

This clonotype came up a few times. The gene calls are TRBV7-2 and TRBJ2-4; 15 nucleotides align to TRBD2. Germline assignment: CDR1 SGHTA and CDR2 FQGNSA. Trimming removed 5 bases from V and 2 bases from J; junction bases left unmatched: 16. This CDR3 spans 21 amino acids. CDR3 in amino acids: CASSPSRTSGRALRSKNIQYF. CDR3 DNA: TGTGCCAGCAGCCCCAGTAGGACTAGCGGGAGGGCCTTAAGGTCCAAAAACATTCAGTACTTC.

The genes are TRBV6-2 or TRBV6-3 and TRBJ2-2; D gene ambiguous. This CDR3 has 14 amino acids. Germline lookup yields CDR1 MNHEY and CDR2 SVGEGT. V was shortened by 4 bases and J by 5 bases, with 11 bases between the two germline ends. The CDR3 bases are TGTGCCAGCAGTTTTGGCAGCGAGACCGGGGAGCTGTTTTTT. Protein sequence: CASSFGSETGELFF.

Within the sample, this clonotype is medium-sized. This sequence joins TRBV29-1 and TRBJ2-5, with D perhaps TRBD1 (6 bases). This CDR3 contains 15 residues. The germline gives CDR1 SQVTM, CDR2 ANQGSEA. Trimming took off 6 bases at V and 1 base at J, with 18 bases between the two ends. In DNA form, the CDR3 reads TGCAGCGTCGCCCTAGGGCAGGGGCTCCAAGAGACCCAGTACTTC. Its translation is CSVALGQGLQETQYF.

CDR3 loop: CASSETSTSYGYTF. The CDR3, as DNA: TGCGCCAGCAGCGAGACGTCCACATCCTATGGCTACACCTTC. This chain links TRBV5-1 with TRBJ1-2; the D is unclear. Looked up from germline, CDR1 is SGHRS and CDR2 is YFSETQ. CDR3 length: 14 residues. V was pared by 4 bases and J by 4 bases, with 14 bases between. The whole variable domain, filled in from reference TRBV5-1 and TRBJ1-2, reads KAGVTQTPRYLIKTRGQQVTLSCSPISGHRSVSWYQQTPGQGLQFLFEYFSETQRNKGNFPGRFSGRQFSNSRSEMNVSTLELGDSALYLCASSETSTSYGYTFGSGTRLTVV.

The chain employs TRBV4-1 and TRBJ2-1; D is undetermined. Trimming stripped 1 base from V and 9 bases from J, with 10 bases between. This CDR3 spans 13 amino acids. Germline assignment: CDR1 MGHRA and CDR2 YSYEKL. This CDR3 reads CASSQVDPPEQFF. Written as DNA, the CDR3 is TGCGCCAGCAGCCAAGTAGACCCCCCTGAGCAGTTCTTC.

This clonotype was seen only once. The CDR3 protein is CASSYSSDAQGYTF. The CDR3 DNA is TGTGCCAGCAGTTACTCGTCTGACGCCCAAGGCTACACCTTC. The rearrangement joins TRBV6-2 or TRBV6-3 to TRBJ1-2; no clear D. V dropped 0 bases and J dropped 8 bases, with 13 bases sitting between them. Germline-derived CDR1 and CDR2 are MNHEY and SVGEGT. The CDR3 covers 14 residues.

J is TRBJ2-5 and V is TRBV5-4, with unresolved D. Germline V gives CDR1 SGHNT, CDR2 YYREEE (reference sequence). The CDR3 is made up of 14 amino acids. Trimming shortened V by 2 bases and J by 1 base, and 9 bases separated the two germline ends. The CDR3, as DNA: TGTGCCAGCAGCTTATACGGCCTCCAAGAGACCCAGTACTTC. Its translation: CASSLYGLQETQYF.

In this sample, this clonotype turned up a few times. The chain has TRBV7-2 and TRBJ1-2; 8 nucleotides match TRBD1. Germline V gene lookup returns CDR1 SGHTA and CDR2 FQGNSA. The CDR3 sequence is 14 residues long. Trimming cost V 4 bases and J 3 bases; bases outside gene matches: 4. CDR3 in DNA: TGTGCCAGCAGCTCGGGGACAGGACACTATGGCTACACCTTC. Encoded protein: CASSSGTGHYGYTF.

Here the CDR3 reads CASSPGLFQETQYF. The CDR3 nucleotides are TGTGCCAGTAGTCCCGGACTTTTCCAAGAGACCCAGTACTTC. This chain joins TRBV19 and TRBJ2-5; D perhaps matches TRBD2 (5 bases). The CDR3 runs to 14 residues. Deletions cut 5 bases from V and 1 base from J, with 11 bases between. From germline, CDR1 is LNHDA and CDR2 SQIVND (reference sequence). Looking up the rest from reference TRBV19 and TRBJ2-5 gives the full variable domain: DGGITQSPKYLFRKEGQNVTLSCEQNLNHDAMYWYRQDPGQGLRLIYYSQIVNDFQKGDIAEGYSVSREKKESFPLTVTSAQKNPTAFYLCASSPGLFQETQYFGPGTRLLVL.

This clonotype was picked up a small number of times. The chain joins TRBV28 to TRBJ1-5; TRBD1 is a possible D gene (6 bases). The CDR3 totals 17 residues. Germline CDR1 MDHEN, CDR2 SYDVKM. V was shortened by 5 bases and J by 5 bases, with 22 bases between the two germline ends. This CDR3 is CASSPSRVRGTYQPQHF. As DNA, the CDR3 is TGTGCCAGCAGTCCATCCCGAGTGAGGGGGACGTATCAGCCCCAGCATTTT.

CDR3 coding DNA: TGCAGCGCCCCGGGACAGGCCAACTGGGAGCAGTACTTC. Encoded protein: CSAPGQANWEQYF. The V call is TRBV29-1, the J call TRBJ2-7, with 8 bases fitting TRBD1. Trimming took 7 bases from V and 7 from J; bases not matched to a gene: 12. Germline CDR1 SQVTM, CDR2 ANQGSEA. The CDR3 covers 13 residues.

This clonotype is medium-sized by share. CDR3 amino acids: CASSPAGARAFYEQYF. In nucleotides, the CDR3 is TGTGCCAGCAGCCCTGCCGGTGCAAGGGCTTTCTACGAGCAGTACTTC. The rearrangement joins TRBV7-7 to TRBJ2-7; D ambiguous. From germline, CDR1 is SSHAT and CDR2 FNYEAQ (reference sequence). Trimming pared 5 bases from V and 3 bases from J, leaving 20 bases between. The CDR3 runs 16 residues.

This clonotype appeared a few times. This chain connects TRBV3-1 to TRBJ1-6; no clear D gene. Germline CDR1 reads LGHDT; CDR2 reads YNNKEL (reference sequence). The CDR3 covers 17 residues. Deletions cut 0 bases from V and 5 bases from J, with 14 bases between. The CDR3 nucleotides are TGTGCCAGCAGCCAAGATTCCCGGACGGATAATAATTCACCCCTCCACTTT. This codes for CASSQDSRTDNNSPLHF. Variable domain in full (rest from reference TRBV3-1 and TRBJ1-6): DTAVSQTPKYLVTQMGNDKSIKCEQNLGHDTMYWYKQDSKKFLKIMFSYNNKELIINETVPNRFSPKSPDKAHLNLHINSLELGDSAVYFCASSQDSRTDNNSPLHFGNGTRLTVT.

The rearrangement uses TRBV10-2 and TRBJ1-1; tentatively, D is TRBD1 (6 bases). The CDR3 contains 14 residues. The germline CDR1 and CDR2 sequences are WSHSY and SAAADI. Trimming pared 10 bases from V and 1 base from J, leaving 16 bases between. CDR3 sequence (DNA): TGCGCCACCAACCCCTCGGGGGCGAACACTGAAGCTTTCTTT. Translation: CATNPSGANTEAFF.

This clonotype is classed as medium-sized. The CDR3 is CASSQVVGEGVTQYF. CDR3 in DNA: TGTGCCAGCAGCCAAGTCGTGGGAGAGGGCGTTACGCAGTATTTT. The genes are TRBV4-2 and TRBJ2-3; tentatively, D is TRBD2 (5 bases). The CDR3 sequence is 15 residues long. Germline V lookup: CDR1 LGHNA, CDR2 YNFKEQ. V gave up 1 base and J gave up 8 bases, with 16 bases separating them.